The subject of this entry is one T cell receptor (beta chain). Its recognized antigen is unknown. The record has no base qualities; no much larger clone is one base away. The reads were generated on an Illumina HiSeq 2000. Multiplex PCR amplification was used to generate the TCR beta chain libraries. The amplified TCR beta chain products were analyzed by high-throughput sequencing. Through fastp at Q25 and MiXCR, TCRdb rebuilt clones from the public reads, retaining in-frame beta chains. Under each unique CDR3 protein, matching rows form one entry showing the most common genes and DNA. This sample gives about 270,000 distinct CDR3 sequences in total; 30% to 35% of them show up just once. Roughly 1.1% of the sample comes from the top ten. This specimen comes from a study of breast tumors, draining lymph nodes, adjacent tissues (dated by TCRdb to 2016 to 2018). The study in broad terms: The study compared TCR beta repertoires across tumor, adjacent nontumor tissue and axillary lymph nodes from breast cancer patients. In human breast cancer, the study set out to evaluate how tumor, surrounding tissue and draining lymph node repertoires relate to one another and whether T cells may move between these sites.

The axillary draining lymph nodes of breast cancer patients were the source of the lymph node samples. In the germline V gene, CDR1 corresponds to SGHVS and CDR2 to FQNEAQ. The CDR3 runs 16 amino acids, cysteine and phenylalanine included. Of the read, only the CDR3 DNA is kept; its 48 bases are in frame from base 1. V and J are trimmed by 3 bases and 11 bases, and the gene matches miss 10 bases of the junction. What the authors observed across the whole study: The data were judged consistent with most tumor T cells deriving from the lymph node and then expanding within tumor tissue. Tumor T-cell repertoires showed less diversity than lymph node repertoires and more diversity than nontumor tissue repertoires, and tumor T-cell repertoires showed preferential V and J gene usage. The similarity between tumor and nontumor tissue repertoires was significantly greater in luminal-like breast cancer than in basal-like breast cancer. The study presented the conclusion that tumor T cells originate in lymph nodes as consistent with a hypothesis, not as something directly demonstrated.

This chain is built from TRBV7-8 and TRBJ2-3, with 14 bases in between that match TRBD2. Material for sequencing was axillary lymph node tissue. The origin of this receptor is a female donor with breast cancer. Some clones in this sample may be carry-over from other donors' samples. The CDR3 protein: CASSLGTSGRENEQYF. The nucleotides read TGTGCCAGCAGCTTGGGGACTAGCGGGAGAGAGAATGAGCAGTATTTT.